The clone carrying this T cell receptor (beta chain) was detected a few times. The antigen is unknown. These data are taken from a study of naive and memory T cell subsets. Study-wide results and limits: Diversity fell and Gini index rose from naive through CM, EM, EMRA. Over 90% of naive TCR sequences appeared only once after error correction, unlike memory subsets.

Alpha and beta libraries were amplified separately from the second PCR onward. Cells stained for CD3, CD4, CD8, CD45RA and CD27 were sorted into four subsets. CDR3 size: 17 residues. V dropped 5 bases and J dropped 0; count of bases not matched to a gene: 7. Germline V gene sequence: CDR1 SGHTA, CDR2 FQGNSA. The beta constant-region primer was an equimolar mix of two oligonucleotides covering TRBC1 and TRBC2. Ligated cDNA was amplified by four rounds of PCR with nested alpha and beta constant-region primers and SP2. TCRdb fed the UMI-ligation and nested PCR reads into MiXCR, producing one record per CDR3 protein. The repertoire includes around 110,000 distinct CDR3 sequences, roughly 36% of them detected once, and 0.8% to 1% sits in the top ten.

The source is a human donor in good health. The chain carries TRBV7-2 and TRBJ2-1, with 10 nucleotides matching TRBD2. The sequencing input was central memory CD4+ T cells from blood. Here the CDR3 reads CASSTISGRRSYNEQFF. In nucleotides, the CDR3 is TGTGCCAGCAGCACCATTAGCGGGAGGCGCTCCTACAATGAGCAGTTCTTC.